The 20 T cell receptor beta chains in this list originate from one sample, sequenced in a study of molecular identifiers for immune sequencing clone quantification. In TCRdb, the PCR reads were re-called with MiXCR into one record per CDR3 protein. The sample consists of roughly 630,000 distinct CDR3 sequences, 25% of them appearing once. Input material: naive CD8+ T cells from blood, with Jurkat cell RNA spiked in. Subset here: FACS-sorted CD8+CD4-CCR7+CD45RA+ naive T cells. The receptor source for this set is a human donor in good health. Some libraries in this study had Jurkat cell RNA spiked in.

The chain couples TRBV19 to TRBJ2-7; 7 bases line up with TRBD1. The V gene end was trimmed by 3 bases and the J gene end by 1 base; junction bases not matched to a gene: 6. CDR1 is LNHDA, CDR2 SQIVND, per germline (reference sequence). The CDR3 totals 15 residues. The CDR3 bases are TGTGCCAGTAGTATCGGGGACAGTTCGTCCTACGAGCAGTACTTC. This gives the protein CASSIGDSSSYEQYF. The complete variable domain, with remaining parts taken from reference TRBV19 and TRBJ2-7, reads DGGITQSPKYLFRKEGQNVTLSCEQNLNHDAMYWYRQDPGQGLRLIYYSQIVNDFQKGDIAEGYSVSREKKESFPLTVTSAQKNPTAFYLCASSIGDSSSYEQYFGPGTRLTVT.

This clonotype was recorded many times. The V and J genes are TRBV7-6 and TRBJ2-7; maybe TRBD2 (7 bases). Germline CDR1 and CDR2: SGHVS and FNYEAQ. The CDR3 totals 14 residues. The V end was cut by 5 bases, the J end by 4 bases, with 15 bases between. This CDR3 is CASSPRGGWYEQYF. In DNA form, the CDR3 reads TGTGCCAGCAGCCCTAGGGGGGGCTGGTACGAGCAGTACTTC.

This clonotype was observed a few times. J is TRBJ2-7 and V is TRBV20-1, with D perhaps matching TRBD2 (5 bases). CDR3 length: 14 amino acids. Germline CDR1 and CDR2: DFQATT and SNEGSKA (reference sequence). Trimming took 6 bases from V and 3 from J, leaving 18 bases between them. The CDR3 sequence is CSAISEEAVYEQYF. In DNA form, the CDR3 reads TGCAGTGCCATTAGCGAAGAGGCGGTCTACGAGCAGTACTTC.

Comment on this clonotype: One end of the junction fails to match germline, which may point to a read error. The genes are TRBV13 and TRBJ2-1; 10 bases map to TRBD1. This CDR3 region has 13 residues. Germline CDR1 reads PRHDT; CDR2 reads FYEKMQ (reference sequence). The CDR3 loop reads CACSGTGAFEQFF. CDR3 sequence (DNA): TGTGCCTGCAGCGGGACAGGGGCGTTTGAGCAGTTCTTC.

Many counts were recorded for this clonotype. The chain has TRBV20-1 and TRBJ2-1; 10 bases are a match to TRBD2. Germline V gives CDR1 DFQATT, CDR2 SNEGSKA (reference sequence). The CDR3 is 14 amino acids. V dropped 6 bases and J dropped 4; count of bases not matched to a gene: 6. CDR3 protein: CSAPTSGLYNEQFF. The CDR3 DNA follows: TGCAGTGCGCCGACTAGCGGGCTTTACAATGAGCAGTTCTTC.

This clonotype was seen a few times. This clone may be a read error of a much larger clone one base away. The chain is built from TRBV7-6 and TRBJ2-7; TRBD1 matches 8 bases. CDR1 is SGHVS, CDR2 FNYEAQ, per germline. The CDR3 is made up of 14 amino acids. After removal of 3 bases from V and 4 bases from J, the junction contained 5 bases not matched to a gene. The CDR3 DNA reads TGTGCCAGCAGCTTCGTGACAGGGGATTACGAGCAGTACTTC. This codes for CASSFVTGDYEQYF. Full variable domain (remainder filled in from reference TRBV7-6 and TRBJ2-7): GAGVSQSPRYKVTKRGQDVALRCDPISGHVSLYWYRQALGQGPEFLTYFNYEAQQDKSGLPNDRFSAERPEGSISTLTIQRTEQRDSAMYRCASSFVTGDYEQYFGPGTRLTVT.

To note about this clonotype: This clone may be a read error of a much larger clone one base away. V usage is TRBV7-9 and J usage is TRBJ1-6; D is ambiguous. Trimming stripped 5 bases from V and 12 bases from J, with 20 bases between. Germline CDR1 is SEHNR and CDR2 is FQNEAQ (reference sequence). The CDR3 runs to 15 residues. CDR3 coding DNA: TGTGCCAGCAGCCCCAAGATCGGGAGTTCGATACCCCTCCACTTT. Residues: CASSPKIGSSIPLHF. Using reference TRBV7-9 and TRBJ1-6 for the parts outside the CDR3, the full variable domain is DTGVSQNPRHKITKRGQNVTFRCDPISEHNRLYWYRQTLGQGPEFLTYFQNEAQLEKSRLLSDRFSAERPKGSFSTLEIQRTEQGDSAMYLCASSPKIGSSIPLHFGNGTRLTVT.

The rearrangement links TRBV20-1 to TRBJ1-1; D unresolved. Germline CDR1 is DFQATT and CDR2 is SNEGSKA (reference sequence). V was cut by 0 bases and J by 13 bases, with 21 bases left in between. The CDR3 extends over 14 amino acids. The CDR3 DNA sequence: TGCAGTGCTAGAGATGAGGGCAAGTATTTGGAGGTTTTCTTT. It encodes CSARDEGKYLEVFF.

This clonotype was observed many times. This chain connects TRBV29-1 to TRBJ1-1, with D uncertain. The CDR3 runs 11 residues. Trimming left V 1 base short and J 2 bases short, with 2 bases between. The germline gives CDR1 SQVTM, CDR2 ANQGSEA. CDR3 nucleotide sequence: TGCAGCGTTGAAGGAAACACTGAAGCTTTCTTT. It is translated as CSVEGNTEAFF.

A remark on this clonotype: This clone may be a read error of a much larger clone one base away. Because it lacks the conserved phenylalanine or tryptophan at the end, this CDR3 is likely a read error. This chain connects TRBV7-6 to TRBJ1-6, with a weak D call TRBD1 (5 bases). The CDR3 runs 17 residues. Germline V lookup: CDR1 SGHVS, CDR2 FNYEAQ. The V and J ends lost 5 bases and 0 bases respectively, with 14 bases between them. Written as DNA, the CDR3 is TGTGCCAGCAGCGCAACAGGATATAGCTCCTATAATTCACCCCTCCACTCT. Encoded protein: CASSATGYSSYNSPLHS.

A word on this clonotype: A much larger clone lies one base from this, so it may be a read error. For the CDR3, the DNA is TGTGCCAGCAGCTCCCGACAGGGGTTATCCTTCGAGCAGTACTTC. Its protein product is CASSSRQGLSFEQYF. The J gene is TRBJ2-7, the V gene TRBV7-2, with 8 bases identical to TRBD1. Germline V gives CDR1 SGHTA, CDR2 FQGNSA. This CDR3 spans 15 amino acids.

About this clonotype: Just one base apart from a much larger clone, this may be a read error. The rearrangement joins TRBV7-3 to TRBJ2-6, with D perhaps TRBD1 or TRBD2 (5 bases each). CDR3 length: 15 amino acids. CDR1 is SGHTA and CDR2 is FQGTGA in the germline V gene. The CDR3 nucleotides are TGTGCCAGCAGCAGACCAAACTCTGGGGGCAACGTCCTGACTTTC. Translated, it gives CASSRPNSGGNVLTF. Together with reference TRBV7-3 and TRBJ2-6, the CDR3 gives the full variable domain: GAGVSQTPSNKVTEKGKYVELRCDPISGHTALYWYRQSLGQGPEFLIYFQGTGAADDSGLPNDRFFAVRPEGSVSTLKIQRTERGDSAVYLCASSRPNSGGNVLTFGAGSRLTVL.

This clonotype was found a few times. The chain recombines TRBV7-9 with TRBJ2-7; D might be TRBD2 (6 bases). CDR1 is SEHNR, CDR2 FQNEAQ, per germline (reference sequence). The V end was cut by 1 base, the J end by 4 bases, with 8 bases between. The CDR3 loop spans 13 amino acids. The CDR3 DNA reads TGTGCCAGCAGCTTAGACCTAGCGTACGAGCAGTACTTC. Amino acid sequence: CASSLDLAYEQYF.

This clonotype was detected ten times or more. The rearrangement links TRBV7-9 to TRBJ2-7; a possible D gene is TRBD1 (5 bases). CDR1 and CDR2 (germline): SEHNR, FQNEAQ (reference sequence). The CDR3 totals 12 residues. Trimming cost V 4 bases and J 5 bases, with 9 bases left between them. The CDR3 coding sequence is TGTGCCAGCAGCTCGACAGTGGACGAGCAGTACTTC. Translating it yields CASSSTVDEQYF.

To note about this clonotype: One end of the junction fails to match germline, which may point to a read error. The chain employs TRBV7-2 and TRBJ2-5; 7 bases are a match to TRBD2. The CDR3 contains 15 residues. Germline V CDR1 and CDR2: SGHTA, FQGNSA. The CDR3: CASSLAGGEQKTPYF. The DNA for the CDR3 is TGTGCCAGCAGCTTAGCGGGGGGGGAACAAAAGACCCCGTACTTC. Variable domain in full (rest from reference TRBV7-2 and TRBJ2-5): GAGVSQSPSNKVTEKGKDVELRCDPISGHTALYWYRQSLGQGLEFLIYFQGNSAPDKSGLPSDRFSAERTGGSVSTLTIQRTQQEDSAVYLCASSLAGGEQKTPYFGPGTRLLVL.

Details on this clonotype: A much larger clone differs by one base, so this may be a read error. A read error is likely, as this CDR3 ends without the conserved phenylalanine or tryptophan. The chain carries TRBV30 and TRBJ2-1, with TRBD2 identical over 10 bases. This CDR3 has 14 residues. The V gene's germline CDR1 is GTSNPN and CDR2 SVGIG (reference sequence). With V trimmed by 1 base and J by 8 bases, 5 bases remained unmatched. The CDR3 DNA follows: TGTGCCTGGAGTGAAAGACTAGCGGGTCATGAGCAGTTCCTC. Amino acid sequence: CAWSERLAGHEQFL.

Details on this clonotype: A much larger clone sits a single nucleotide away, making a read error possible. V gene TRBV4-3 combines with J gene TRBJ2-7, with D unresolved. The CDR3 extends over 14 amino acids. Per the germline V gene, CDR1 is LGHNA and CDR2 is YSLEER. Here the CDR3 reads CASSQGMVGYERYF. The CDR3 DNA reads TGCGCCAGCAGCCAAGGGATGGTCGGCTACGAGCGGTACTTC.

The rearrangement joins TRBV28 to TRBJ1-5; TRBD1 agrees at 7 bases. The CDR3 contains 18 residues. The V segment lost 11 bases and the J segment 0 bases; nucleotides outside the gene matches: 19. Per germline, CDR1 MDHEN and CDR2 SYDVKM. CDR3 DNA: TGTGCCGGCACCCCGATGGCAGGGGGTGCATATAGCAATCAGCCCCAGCATTTT. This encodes CAGTPMAGGAYSNQPQHF.

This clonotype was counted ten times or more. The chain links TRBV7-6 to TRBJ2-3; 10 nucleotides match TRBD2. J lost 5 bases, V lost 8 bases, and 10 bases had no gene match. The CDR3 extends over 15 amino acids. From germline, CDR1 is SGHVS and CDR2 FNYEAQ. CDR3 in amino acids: CASSTAAGGKDTQYF. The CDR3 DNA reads TGTGCCAGCTCTACGGCAGCGGGGGGGAAAGATACGCAGTATTTT.

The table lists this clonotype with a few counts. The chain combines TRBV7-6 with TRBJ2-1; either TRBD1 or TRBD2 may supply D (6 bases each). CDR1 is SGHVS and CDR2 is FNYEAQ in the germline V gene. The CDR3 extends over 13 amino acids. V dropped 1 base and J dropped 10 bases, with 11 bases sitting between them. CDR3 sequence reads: CASSLGGAEEQFF. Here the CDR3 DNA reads TGTGCCAGCAGCTTAGGGGGGGCGGAGGAGCAGTTCTTC.